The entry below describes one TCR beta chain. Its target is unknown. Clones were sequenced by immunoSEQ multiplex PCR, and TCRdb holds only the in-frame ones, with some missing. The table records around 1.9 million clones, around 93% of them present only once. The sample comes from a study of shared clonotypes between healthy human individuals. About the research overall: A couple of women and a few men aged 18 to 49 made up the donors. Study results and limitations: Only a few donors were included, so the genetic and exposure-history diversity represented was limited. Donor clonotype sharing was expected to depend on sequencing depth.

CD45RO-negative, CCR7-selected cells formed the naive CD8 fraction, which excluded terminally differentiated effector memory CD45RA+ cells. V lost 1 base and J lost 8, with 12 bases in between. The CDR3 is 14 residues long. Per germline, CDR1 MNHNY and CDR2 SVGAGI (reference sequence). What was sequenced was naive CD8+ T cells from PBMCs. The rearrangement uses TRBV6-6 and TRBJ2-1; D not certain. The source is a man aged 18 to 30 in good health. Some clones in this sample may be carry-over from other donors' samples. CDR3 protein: CASSYLGPADEQFF. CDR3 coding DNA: TGTGCCAGCAGTTACTTGGGCCCAGCTGATGAGCAGTTCTTC.